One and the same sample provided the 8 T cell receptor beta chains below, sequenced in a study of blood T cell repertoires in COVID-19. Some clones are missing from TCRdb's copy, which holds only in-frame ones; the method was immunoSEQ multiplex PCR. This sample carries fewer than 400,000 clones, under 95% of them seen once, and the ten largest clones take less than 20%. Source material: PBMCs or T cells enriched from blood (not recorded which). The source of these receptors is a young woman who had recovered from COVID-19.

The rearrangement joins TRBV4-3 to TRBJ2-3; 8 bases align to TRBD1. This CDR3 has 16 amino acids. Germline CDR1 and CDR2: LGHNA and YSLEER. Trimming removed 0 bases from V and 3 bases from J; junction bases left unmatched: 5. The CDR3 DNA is TGCGCCAGCAGCCAAGATAGGACAGGGCGTACAGATACGCAGTATTTT. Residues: CASSQDRTGRTDTQYF.

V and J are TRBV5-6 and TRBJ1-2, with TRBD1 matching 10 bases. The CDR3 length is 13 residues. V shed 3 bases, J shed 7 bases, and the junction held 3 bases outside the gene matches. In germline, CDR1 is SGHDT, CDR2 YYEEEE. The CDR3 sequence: CASSSRDRGGYTF. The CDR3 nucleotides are TGTGCCAGCAGCTCCCGGGACAGGGGTGGCTACACCTTC.

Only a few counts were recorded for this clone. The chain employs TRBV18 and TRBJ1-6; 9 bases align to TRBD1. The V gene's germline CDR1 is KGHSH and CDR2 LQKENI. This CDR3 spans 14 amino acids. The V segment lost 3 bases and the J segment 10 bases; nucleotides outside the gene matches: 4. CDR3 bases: TGTGCCAGCTCACCGGGACAGGGAGGCTCACCCCTCCACTTT. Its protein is CASSPGQGGSPLHF.

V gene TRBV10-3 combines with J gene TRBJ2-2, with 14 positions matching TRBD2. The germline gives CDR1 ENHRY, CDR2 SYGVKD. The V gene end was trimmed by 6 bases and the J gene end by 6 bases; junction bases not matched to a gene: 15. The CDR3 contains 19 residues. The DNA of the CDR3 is TGTGCCATCAGCCATACCACCGGGACTAGCGGGAGAATAGCCGGGGAGCTGTTTTTT. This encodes CAISHTTGTSGRIAGELFF.

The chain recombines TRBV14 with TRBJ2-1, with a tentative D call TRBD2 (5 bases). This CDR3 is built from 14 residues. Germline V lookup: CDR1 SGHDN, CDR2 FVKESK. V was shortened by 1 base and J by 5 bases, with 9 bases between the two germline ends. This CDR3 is CASSQAGSHNEQFF. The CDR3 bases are TGTGCCAGCAGCCAAGCGGGGTCTCACAATGAGCAGTTCTTC.

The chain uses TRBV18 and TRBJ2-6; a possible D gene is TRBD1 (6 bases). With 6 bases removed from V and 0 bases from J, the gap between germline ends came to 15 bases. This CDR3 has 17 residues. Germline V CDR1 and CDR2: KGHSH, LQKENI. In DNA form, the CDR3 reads TGTGCCAGCTCCCCCATTACAGGGAGCTCTGGGGCCAACGTCCTGACTTTC. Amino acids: CASSPITGSSGANVLTF.

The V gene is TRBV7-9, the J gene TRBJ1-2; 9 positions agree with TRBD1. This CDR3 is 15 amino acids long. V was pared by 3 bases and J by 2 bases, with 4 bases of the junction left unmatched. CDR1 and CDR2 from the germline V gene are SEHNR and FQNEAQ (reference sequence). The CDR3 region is CASSFTGTGNYGYTF. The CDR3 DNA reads TGTGCCAGCAGCTTCACCGGGACAGGGAACTATGGCTACACCTTC.

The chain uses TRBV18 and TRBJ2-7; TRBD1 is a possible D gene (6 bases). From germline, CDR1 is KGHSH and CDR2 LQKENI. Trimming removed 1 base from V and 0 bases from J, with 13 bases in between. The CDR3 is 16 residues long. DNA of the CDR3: TGTGCCAGCTCACCACGGTCAGGGGCCAGCTCCTACGAGCAGTACTTC. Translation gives CASSPRSGASSYEQYF.